The rows below give T cell receptor beta chains drawn from one sample of a study of neurological immune-mediated disorders. TCRdb ran MiXCR on the 5' RACE reads and lists one entry per CDR3 protein. The repertoire holds 25,000 to 30,000 distinct CDR3 sequences, roughly 16% seen once, with almost 5% in the top ten. Sequencing input: CD4+ T cells from blood. These receptors came from a female donor with HTLV-1-associated myelopathy (HAM/TSP). CDR3s include the opening cysteine and the closing phenylalanine or tryptophan. Each record gives: D gene, V gene, J gene, clone size, CDR3 DNA, CDR3 protein. D genes are given only for firm matches. Only part of the rows carry a size: once, few, many, or a class if the clone is expanded.

D gene: TRBD2; V gene: TRBV12-3/TRBV12-4; J gene: TRBJ2-2; clone size: many; CDR3 DNA: TGTGCCAGCAGTTTAAATCGCTTGGCTAGCGGGAGCCACGGGGAGCTGTTTTTT; CDR3 protein: CASSLNRLASGSHGELFF
D gene: -; V gene: TRBV5-1; J gene: TRBJ2-1; clone size: many; CDR3 DNA: TGCGCCAGCAGCTTTTCCTCCGGTTACAATGAGCAGTTCTTC; CDR3 protein: CASSFSSGYNEQFF
D gene: TRBD2; V gene: TRBV5-1; J gene: TRBJ2-1; clone size: many; CDR3 DNA: TGCGCCAGCAGCTTGTCTAGCGGGAGGGCCGATGAGCAGTTCTTC; CDR3 protein: CASSLSSGRADEQFF
D gene: TRBD2; V gene: TRBV7-9; J gene: TRBJ2-4; clone size: many; CDR3 DNA: TGTGCCAGCAGCACCTTTAGCGGGATCGCCAAAAACATTCAGTACTTC; CDR3 protein: CASSTFSGIAKNIQYF
D gene: -; V gene: TRBV30; J gene: TRBJ1-1; clone size: once; CDR3 DNA: TGTGCCTGGAGTGTAAAGATACTGAACACTGAAGCTTTCTTT; CDR3 protein: CAWSVKILNTEAFF
D gene: -; V gene: TRBV19; J gene: TRBJ1-3; clone size: many; CDR3 DNA: TGTGCCAGTAGTATTGGCCGCGACAGCACGGTTTTT; CDR3 protein: CASSIGRDSTVF
D gene: TRBD2; V gene: TRBV14; J gene: TRBJ2-1; clone size: many; CDR3 DNA: TGTGCCAGCAGCCCTGGAATAGCGGGAGTGTCCTACAATGAGCAGTTCTTC; CDR3 protein: CASSPGIAGVSYNEQFF
D gene: -; V gene: TRBV10-3; J gene: TRBJ2-5; clone size: medium-sized; CDR3 DNA: TGTGCCATCAGTGAGTCGGGTCAGGGTCAAGGGACCCAGTACTTC; CDR3 protein: CAISESGQGQGTQYF
D gene: TRBD1; V gene: TRBV2; J gene: TRBJ2-1; clone size: -; CDR3 DNA: TGTGCCAGCCCAGTATGGGGGACAGGGGATCCTGAGCAGTTCTTC; CDR3 protein: CASPVWGTGDPEQFF
D gene: -; V gene: TRBV5-1; J gene: TRBJ2-5; clone size: many; CDR3 DNA: TGCGCCAGCAGCTTGTCAGGGGCCGACCAAGAGACCCAGTACTTC; CDR3 protein: CASSLSGADQETQYF
D gene: -; V gene: TRBV20-1; J gene: TRBJ1-4; clone size: many; CDR3 DNA: TGCAGTGCAGTGGACGGCTACGTAACTAATGAAAAACTGTTTTTT; CDR3 protein: CSAVDGYVTNEKLFF
D gene: TRBD2; V gene: TRBV20-1; J gene: TRBJ2-3; clone size: -; CDR3 DNA: TGCAGTGCCAGACCGGGACTAGCGACTAGCACAGATACGCAGTATTTT; CDR3 protein: CSARPGLATSTDTQYF
D gene: TRBD1; V gene: TRBV5-6; J gene: TRBJ2-2; clone size: many; CDR3 DNA: TGTGCCAGCAGCTTGGAGGGACAGGGCTTCACCGGGGAGCTGTTTTTT; CDR3 protein: CASSLEGQGFTGELFF